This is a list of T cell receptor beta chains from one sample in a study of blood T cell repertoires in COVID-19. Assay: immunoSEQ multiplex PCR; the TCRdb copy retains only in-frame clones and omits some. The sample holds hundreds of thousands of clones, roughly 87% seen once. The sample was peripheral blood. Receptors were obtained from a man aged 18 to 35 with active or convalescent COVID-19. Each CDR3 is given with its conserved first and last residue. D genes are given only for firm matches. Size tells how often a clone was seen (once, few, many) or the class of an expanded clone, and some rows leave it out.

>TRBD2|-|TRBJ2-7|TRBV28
CASSLGGTTYEQYF
TGTGCCAGCAGTTTGGGCGGGACTACCTACGAGCAGTACTTC
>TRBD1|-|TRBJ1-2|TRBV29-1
CSAAGTGDGYTF
TGCAGCGCCGCCGGGACAGGGGATGGCTACACCTTC
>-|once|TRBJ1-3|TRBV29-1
CSVNLRSGNTIYF
TGCAGCGTTAATCTGAGGTCCGGAAACACCATATATTTT
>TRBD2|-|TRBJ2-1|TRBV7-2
CASSLGRSGSSGRRSEQFF
TGTGCCAGCAGCTTAGGGAGGTCAGGTTCTAGCGGGAGAAGGAGTGAGCAGTTCTTC
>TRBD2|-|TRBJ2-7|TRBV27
CASRAPGLANHEQYF
TGTGCCAGCAGAGCACCGGGACTAGCGAACCACGAGCAGTACTTC
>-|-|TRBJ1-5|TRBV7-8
CASSSGGPNQPQHF
TGTGCCAGCAGCTCCGGGGGGCCTAATCAGCCCCAGCATTTT
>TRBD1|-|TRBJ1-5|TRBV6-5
CASSYNGQGAQPQHF
TGTGCCAGCAGTTACAACGGACAGGGGGCACAGCCCCAGCATTTT
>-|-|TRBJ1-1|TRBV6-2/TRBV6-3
CASSYGPTRNTEAFF
TGTGCCAGCAGTTACGGCCCCACTAGGAACACTGAAGCTTTCTTT
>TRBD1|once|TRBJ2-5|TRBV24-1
CATSSDRGWGETQYF
TGTGCCACCAGTTCCGACAGGGGGTGGGGAGAGACCCAGTACTTC
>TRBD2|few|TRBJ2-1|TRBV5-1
CASSLWVGGPGDEQFF
TGCGCCAGCAGCTTGTGGGTGGGAGGGCCCGGTGATGAGCAGTTCTTC
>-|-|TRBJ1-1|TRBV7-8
CASSLRQQNTEAFF
TGTGCCAGCAGCTTACGACAGCAGAACACTGAAGCTTTCTTT
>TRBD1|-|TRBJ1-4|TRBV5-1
CASSLDRGREKLFF
TGCGCCAGCAGCTTGGACAGGGGTCGGGAAAAACTGTTTTTT
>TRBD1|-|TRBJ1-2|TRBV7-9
CASSLGTGNYGYTF
TGTGCCAGCAGCTTAGGGACAGGGAACTATGGCTACACCTTC
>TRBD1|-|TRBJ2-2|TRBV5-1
CASSSLQGSNTGELFF
TGCGCCAGCAGCTCCCTACAGGGGAGCAACACCGGGGAGCTGTTTTTT
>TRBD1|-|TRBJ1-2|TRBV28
CASSEKGALGYTF
TGTGCCAGCAGTGAAAAGGGGGCCCTCGGCTACACCTTC